What follows is one T cell receptor (beta chain) and its context. Only in-frame clones appear in the TCRdb table, and some are missing; sequencing was by immunoSEQ multiplex PCR. The table has more than 100,000 clones, around 90% seen once; the top ten hold 5.8%. The V gene's germline CDR1 is SGHNT and CDR2 YYREEE (reference sequence). The CDR3 is made up of 14 amino acids. V shed 4 bases and J shed 1 base, with 11 bases lying between them. Regarding time point: blood 2 weeks post-SBRT. Treatment given: 15 Gy SBRT to primary tumor, nephrectomy 4 weeks later. This renal cell carcinoma was of the clear cell type. This specimen belongs to a study of radiation and T cells in renal cell carcinoma.

Sequenced material: blood, taken from a patient whose treatment included radiotherapy and nephrectomy. The rearrangement joins TRBV5-4 to TRBJ1-1, with D hard to call. The clonotype originates from a woman in her 70s with renal cell carcinoma. The CDR3 reads CASSKLGGNTEAFF. The CDR3 bases are TGTGCCAGCAGCAAGTTGGGCGGGAACACTGAAGCTTTCTTT.